A single sample is the source of the 2 T cell receptor beta chains below, sequenced in a study of blood T cell repertoires in COVID-19. Sequencing was performed with immunoSEQ multiplex PCR; in TCRdb, only in-frame clones are kept and a portion is missing. The sample has fewer than 150,000 clones, less than 80% seen once; the top ten hold roughly 2.6%. The sequencing input was peripheral blood. These receptors all come from a man between 45 and 60 years old with acute or convalescent COVID-19.

V usage is TRBV7-9 and J usage is TRBJ2-2, with 7 bases matching TRBD1. Germline V lookup: CDR1 SEHNR, CDR2 FQNEAQ (reference sequence). The CDR3 consists of 16 residues. Trimming took 2 bases from V and 3 from J; bases not matched to a gene: 6. CDR3 sequence reads: CASSLSLGGHTGELFF. Here the CDR3 DNA reads TGTGCCAGCAGCTTAAGTTTAGGGGGCCACACCGGGGAGCTGTTTTTT.

The chain employs TRBV2 and TRBJ2-7, with D perhaps TRBD1 (5 bases). V lost 4 bases and J 0 bases, leaving 7 bases between the germline ends. The CDR3 consists of 13 residues. The germline CDR1 and CDR2 sequences are SNHLY and FYNNEI. The CDR3 here is CASSGGGSYEQYF. As DNA, the CDR3 is TGTGCCAGCAGTGGGGGCGGCTCCTACGAGCAGTACTTC.